This T cell receptor beta chain was sequenced in a study of T cell responses to AZD1222 COVID-19 vaccine. Overall study results and limits: Only a handful of AZD1222 recipients were seropositive at baseline. Nearly half of spike-specific TCRs reportedly go after variant regions that carry no mutations. Only after the peak T cell response were repertoires sampled. In a largely white British group with more females than males, clonal diversity was possibly underestimated.

The V gene lost 6 bases and the J gene lost 7 bases, with 15 bases spanning the gap. The CDR3 sequence is 14 residues long. CDR1 is SEHNR and CDR2 is FQNEAQ in the germline V gene (reference sequence). The repertoire was sequenced with immunoSEQ multiplex PCR; TCRdb's copy has only in-frame clones and lacks some. Of approximately 110,000 clones in the sample, roughly 86% were seen once. With respect to this clone: Its antigen is as yet unknown.

This material consisted of peripheral blood, taken on day 0 of AZD1222 vaccination. The TCR sequence derives from an adult in good health. V usage is TRBV7-9 and J usage is TRBJ1-4; tentatively, D is TRBD1 (5 bases). CDR3 nucleotide sequence: TGTGCCAGCAGAAGTCACACAGGTGCTGAAAAACTGTTTTTT. Translation: CASRSHTGAEKLFF.